One sample yielded the 12 T cell receptor beta chains listed below, sequenced in a study of blood T cell repertoires in COVID-19. TCRdb's copy holds only in-frame clones and misses some; the assay was immunoSEQ multiplex PCR. There are more than 65,000 clones in the sample; around 80% occur only once, and about a tenth lies in the top ten. Sequences were obtained from peripheral blood. Every receptor here comes from an elderly woman with acute or convalescent COVID-19.

This clone was recorded a few times. Written as DNA, the CDR3 is TGTGCCAGCAGCAGGGCTAGGGTGACAGTCGGTCTGGGGGCCAACGTCCTGACTTTC. Amino acids: CASSRARVTVGLGANVLTF. The rearrangement uses TRBV6-2 or TRBV6-3 and TRBJ2-6; a weak D match, TRBD1 (5 bases). The CDR3 consists of 19 residues. Germline CDR1 and CDR2: MNHEY and SVGEGT. V was cut by 6 bases and J by 4 bases, with 25 bases left in between.

The chain recombines TRBV5-1 with TRBJ1-5, with D hard to call. V lost 5 bases to trimming and J lost 0 bases, with 9 bases between them. Germline V gene lookup returns CDR1 SGHRS and CDR2 YFSETQ. The CDR3 is made up of 14 amino acids. The CDR3 DNA reads as TGCGCCAGCAGGGAGGGTATTAGCAATCAGCCCCAGCATTTT. This translates into CASREGISNQPQHF.

J is TRBJ2-7 and V is TRBV9; 7 bases are a match to TRBD2. CDR3 size: 14 residues. The germline V gene encodes CDR1 SGDLS and CDR2 YYNGEE. V was clipped by 1 base and J by 2 bases; unmatched bases: 3. The DNA of the CDR3 is TGTGCCAGCAGCGTACTAGCGGAGACCTACGAGCAGTACTTC. Translation gives CASSVLAETYEQYF.

This chain joins TRBV5-1 and TRBJ1-3; 10 bases agree with TRBD1. Germline V gives CDR1 SGHRS, CDR2 YFSETQ. This CDR3 is 16 amino acids long. V lost 4 bases to trimming and J lost 1 base; unmatched junction nucleotides: 5. The CDR3 DNA reads as TGCGCCAGCAGCCGGGACAGGGGAAGTTCTGGAAACACCATATATTTT. It is translated as CASSRDRGSSGNTIYF.

Only a few counts were recorded for this clone. This sequence joins TRBV7-8 and TRBJ1-1; 7 bases line up with TRBD1. Germline V gene data show CDR1 as SGHVS and CDR2 as FQNEAQ. The CDR3 totals 16 residues. J was trimmed by 9 bases and V by 1 base; bases with no gene match: 14. The CDR3 DNA reads as TGTGCCAGCAGCTTAGGAGTGGCAGGGGGATCCTTGAAAGCTTTCTTT. Translating gives CASSLGVAGGSLKAFF.

The genes are TRBV20-1 and TRBJ1-2, with 7 bases identical to TRBD1. Germline lookup yields CDR1 DFQATT and CDR2 SNEGSKA (reference sequence). This CDR3 is built from 12 residues. The ends lost 3 bases at V and 6 bases at J; junction bases unmatched: 4. As DNA, the CDR3 is TGCAGTGCTAGTGACAGGGTCAATGGCTACACCTTC. Its translation is CSASDRVNGYTF.

The rearrangement joins TRBV6-5 to TRBJ1-6; TRBD1 is a possible D gene (6 bases). Germline V gene sequence: CDR1 MNHEY, CDR2 SVGAGI. V was trimmed by 10 bases and J by 8 bases, leaving 15 bases between them. The CDR3 contains 13 residues. DNA of the CDR3: TGTGCCATAAGTTCAGGGGCCCATTCACCCCTCCACTTT. Translated: CAISSGAHSPLHF.

This clone was seen once. The chain links TRBV10-1 to TRBJ2-3, with TRBD1 matching over 8 bases. J was trimmed by 4 bases and V by 0 bases; bases with no gene match: 3. The CDR3 spans 15 residues. The germline V gene encodes CDR1 WNHNN and CDR2 SYGVQD (reference sequence). The chain's CDR3 is CASSESQGASDTQYF. Written as DNA, the CDR3 is TGCGCCAGCAGTGAGTCTCAGGGGGCCTCAGATACGCAGTATTTT.

The rearrangement joins TRBV19 to TRBJ1-2, with 8 positions matching TRBD1. The V segment lost 1 base and the J segment 8 bases; nucleotides outside the gene matches: 6. This CDR3 has 14 amino acids. Germline V gene data show CDR1 as LNHDA and CDR2 as SQIVND (reference sequence). The DNA for the CDR3 is TGTGCCAGTAGTATAGCGGACAGGGTTTGGGGCTACACCTTC. This encodes CASSIADRVWGYTF.

The chain has TRBV4-1 and TRBJ2-2; a weak D match, TRBD1 (6 bases). V was cut by 4 bases and J by 4 bases, with 13 bases left in between. This CDR3 is 15 amino acids long. Germline-derived CDR1 and CDR2 are MGHRA and YSYEKL. CDR3 DNA: TGCGCCAGCAGCCTCCGGGACATCATCACCGGGGAGCTGTTTTTT. Encoded protein: CASSLRDIITGELFF.

V usage is TRBV11-2 and J usage is TRBJ2-7, with a possible D match to TRBD2 (6 bases). Between the trimmed V and J ends, which lost 5 bases and 1 base, there was a span of 9 bases. The germline V gene has CDR1 SGHAT and CDR2 FQNNGV. This CDR3 is 13 amino acids long. The CDR3 coding sequence is TGTGCCAGCAGCCCTGCGGGGTCCTACGAGCAGTACTTC. Translated: CASSPAGSYEQYF.

The chain combines TRBV10-3 with TRBJ2-7, with 11 bases fitting TRBD1. Trimming at V came to 0 bases and at J to 5 bases, leaving 3 bases not matched to a gene. Germline lookup yields CDR1 ENHRY and CDR2 SYGVKD. The CDR3 is made up of 15 amino acids. CDR3 residues: CAISESGQGAHEQYF. The DNA for the CDR3 is TGTGCCATCAGTGAGTCCGGACAGGGGGCCCACGAGCAGTACTTC.